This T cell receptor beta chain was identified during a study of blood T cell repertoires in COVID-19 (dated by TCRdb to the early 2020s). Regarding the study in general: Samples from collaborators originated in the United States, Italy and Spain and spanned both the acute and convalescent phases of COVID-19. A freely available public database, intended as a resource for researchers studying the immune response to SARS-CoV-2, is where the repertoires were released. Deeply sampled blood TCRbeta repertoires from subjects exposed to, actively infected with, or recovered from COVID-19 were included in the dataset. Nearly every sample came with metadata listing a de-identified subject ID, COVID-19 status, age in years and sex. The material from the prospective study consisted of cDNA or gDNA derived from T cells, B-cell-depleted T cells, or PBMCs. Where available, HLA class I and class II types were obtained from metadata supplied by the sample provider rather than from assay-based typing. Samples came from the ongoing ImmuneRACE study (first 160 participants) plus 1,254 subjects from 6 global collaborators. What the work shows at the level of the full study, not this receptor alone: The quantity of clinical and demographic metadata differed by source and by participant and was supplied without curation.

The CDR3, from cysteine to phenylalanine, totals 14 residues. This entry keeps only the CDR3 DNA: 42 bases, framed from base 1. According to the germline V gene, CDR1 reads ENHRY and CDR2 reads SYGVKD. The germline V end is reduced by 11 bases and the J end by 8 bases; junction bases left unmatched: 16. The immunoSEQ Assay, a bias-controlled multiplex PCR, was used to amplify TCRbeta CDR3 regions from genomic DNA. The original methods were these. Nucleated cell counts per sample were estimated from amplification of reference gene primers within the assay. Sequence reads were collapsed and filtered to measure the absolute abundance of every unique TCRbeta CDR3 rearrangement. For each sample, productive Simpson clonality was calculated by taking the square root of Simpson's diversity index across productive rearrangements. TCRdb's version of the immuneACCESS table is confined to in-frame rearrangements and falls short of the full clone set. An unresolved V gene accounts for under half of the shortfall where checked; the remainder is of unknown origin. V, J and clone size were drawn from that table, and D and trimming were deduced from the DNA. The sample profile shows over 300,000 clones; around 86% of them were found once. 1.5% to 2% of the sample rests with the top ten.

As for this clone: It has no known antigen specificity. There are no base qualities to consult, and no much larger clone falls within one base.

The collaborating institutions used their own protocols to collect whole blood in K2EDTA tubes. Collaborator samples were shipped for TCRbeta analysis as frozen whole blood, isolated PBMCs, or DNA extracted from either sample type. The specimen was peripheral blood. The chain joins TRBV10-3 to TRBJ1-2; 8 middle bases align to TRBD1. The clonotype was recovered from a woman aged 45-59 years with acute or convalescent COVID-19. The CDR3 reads CASAPGGQEGGYTF. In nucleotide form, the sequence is TGTGCCTCAGCCCCTGGGGGACAGGAGGGGGGCTACACCTTC.